These 14 T cell receptor beta chains were sequenced from one sample in a study of blood T cell repertoires in COVID-19. TCRdb's copy holds only in-frame clones and misses some; the assay was immunoSEQ multiplex PCR. The profile shows approximately 250,000 clones, approximately 89% of them singletons. Sequencing used peripheral blood. The receptors stem from a man in his forties or fifties with active or convalescent COVID-19.

The chain combines TRBV5-1 with TRBJ2-7; perhaps TRBD2 as D (5 bases). V lost 4 bases to trimming and J lost 1 base, with 9 bases between them. The CDR3 has 13 amino acids. CDR1 and CDR2 (germline): SGHRS, YFSETQ. The CDR3 region has the DNA TGCGCCAGCAGCGGGAGTCTTTCCTACGAGCAGTACTTC. Its translation: CASSGSLSYEQYF.

The chain has TRBV12-3 or TRBV12-4 and TRBJ1-1; D ambiguous. Trimming shortened V by 7 bases and J by 6 bases, and 15 bases separated the two germline ends. The CDR3 runs 13 residues. The CDR3 region has the DNA TGTGCCAGCATCATGAACGGACTAGCTGAAGCTTTCTTT. Its translation is CASIMNGLAEAFF.

The rearrangement links TRBV25-1 to TRBJ2-5; D may be TRBD1 (5 bases). The V and J ends lost 4 bases and 1 base respectively, with 13 bases between them. The CDR3 runs to 15 residues. CDR1 MGHDK and CDR2 SYGVNS come from the germline V gene. The CDR3 here is CASSALLGLQETQYF. The CDR3 nucleotides are TGTGCCAGCAGTGCCCTTTTGGGGCTCCAAGAGACCCAGTACTTC.

This clone was counted between two and nine times. The chain recombines TRBV9 with TRBJ1-3; D is unresolved. The CDR3 loop spans 14 amino acids. Deletions cut 4 bases from V and 4 bases from J, with 12 bases between. CDR1 is SGDLS and CDR2 is YYNGEE in the germline V gene. CDR3 amino acids: CASSPSGGGNTIYF. DNA of the CDR3: TGTGCCAGCAGCCCGTCGGGAGGGGGAAACACCATATATTTT.

The CDR3, as DNA: TGTGCCACCAGCACCGACAGGGGGCCCAATCAGCCCCAGCATTTT. Its translation: CATSTDRGPNQPQHF. V is TRBV15 and J is TRBJ1-5; 10 bases are shared with TRBD1. V trimming: 4 bases; J trimming: 3 bases; junction bases outside the gene matches: 3. CDR3 size: 15 residues. The germline CDR1 and CDR2 sequences are LNHNV and YYDKDF (reference sequence).

This chain links TRBV7-9 with TRBJ1-1; 8 bases are a match to TRBD1. The CDR3 sequence is 12 residues long. The germline CDR1 and CDR2 sequences are SEHNR and FQNEAQ (reference sequence). The V and J ends lost 4 bases and 10 bases, in that order; junction bases with no gene match: 5. CDR3 nucleotide sequence: TGTGCCAGCAGCTATACAGGGGGTACAGCTTTCTTT. Its protein product is CASSYTGGTAFF.

As for this clone: Other nucleotide sequences in the sample specify the same CDR3. The chain couples TRBV5-1 to TRBJ1-2; 8 nucleotides align to TRBD1. Germline lookup yields CDR1 SGHRS and CDR2 YFSETQ. The CDR3 has 13 residues. The trim removed 4 bases at V and 6 bases at J, leaving 5 bases unmatched. The DNA of the CDR3 is TGCGCCAGCAGCCCAGGGACAGGAGATGGCTACACCTTC. It specifies CASSPGTGDGYTF. Drawing the rest from reference TRBV5-1 and TRBJ1-2, the complete variable domain is KAGVTQTPRYLIKTRGQQVTLSCSPISGHRSVSWYQQTPGQGLQFLFEYFSETQRNKGNFPGRFSGRQFSNSRSEMNVSTLELGDSALYLCASSPGTGDGYTFGSGTRLTVV.

This rearrangement joins TRBV30 to TRBJ1-2; no clear D. The CDR3 has 12 amino acids. Trimming pared 5 bases from V and 4 bases from J, leaving 11 bases between. CDR1 and CDR2 from the germline V gene are GTSNPN and SVGIG (reference sequence). In DNA form, the CDR3 reads TGTGCCTGGTCCCCGGCGGGCTATGGCTACACCTTC. Translating gives CAWSPAGYGYTF.

The chain combines TRBV19 with TRBJ1-5; D not resolved. V was cut by 8 bases and J by 2 bases, with 13 bases left in between. The CDR3 is 14 residues long. Germline V lookup: CDR1 LNHDA, CDR2 SQIVND (reference sequence). Here the CDR3 reads CASHGWGGNQPQHF. The DNA of the CDR3 is TGTGCCAGTCATGGTTGGGGAGGCAATCAGCCCCAGCATTTT.

The J gene is TRBJ2-5, the V gene TRBV19; 10 bases map to TRBD1. The germline CDR1 and CDR2 sequences are LNHDA and SQIVND (reference sequence). The V gene end was trimmed by 4 bases and the J gene end by 4 bases; junction bases not matched to a gene: 3. The CDR3 covers 14 residues. The CDR3 reads CASSTTGGAETQYF. CDR3 in DNA: TGTGCCAGTAGTACGACAGGGGGCGCAGAGACCCAGTACTTC.

This chain connects TRBV9 to TRBJ1-6; 8 bases align to TRBD1. Germline values: CDR1 SGDLS, CDR2 YYNGEE. The CDR3 runs 17 residues. V lost 0 bases to trimming and J lost 0 bases; unmatched junction nucleotides: 2. The CDR3 here is CASSVGTGSSYNSPLHF. DNA of the CDR3: TGTGCCAGCAGCGTAGGGACAGGGAGCTCCTATAATTCACCCCTCCACTTT. The full variable domain, its missing parts supplied by reference TRBV9 and TRBJ1-6, is DSGVTQTPKHLITATGQRVTLRCSPRSGDLSVYWYQQSLDQGLQFLIQYYNGEERAKGNILERFSAQQFPDLHSELNLSSLELGDSALYFCASSVGTGSSYNSPLHFGNGTRLTVT.

The V call is TRBV5-1, the J call TRBJ2-6, with no clear D. The CDR3 sequence is 18 residues long. V lost 0 bases, J lost 1 base, and 14 bases lay in between. The germline gives CDR1 SGHRS, CDR2 YFSETQ. Here the CDR3 DNA reads TGCGCCAGCAGCTTGGGGGCGCAGACCGGTTCTGGGGCCAACGTCCTGACTTTC. Its translation: CASSLGAQTGSGANVLTF.

The rearrangement links TRBV18 to TRBJ1-2; D call uncertain. V gave up 2 bases and J gave up 2 bases, with 9 bases separating them. Germline V gives CDR1 KGHSH, CDR2 LQKENI. CDR3 length: 14 residues. The CDR3 DNA sequence: TGTGCCAGCTCACCAGGACTCACGAACTATGGCTACACCTTC. As protein: CASSPGLTNYGYTF.

The chain couples TRBV5-6 to TRBJ2-2; TRBD2 aligns across 9 bases. The CDR3 is 16 residues long. After removal of 2 bases from V and 6 bases from J, the junction contained 8 bases not matched to a gene. The germline CDR1 and CDR2 sequences are SGHDT and YYEEEE. CDR3 sequence: CASSFSLAGIAGELFF. The DNA for the CDR3 is TGTGCCAGCAGCTTTAGCCTAGCGGGGATAGCCGGGGAGCTGTTTTTT. The variable domain in full, with the rest retrieved from reference TRBV5-6 and TRBJ2-2, is DAGVTQSPTHLIKTRGQQVTLRCSPKSGHDTVSWYQQALGQGPQFIFQYYEEEERQRGNFPDRFSGHQFPNYSSELNVNALLLGDSALYLCASSFSLAGIAGELFFGEGSRLTVL.